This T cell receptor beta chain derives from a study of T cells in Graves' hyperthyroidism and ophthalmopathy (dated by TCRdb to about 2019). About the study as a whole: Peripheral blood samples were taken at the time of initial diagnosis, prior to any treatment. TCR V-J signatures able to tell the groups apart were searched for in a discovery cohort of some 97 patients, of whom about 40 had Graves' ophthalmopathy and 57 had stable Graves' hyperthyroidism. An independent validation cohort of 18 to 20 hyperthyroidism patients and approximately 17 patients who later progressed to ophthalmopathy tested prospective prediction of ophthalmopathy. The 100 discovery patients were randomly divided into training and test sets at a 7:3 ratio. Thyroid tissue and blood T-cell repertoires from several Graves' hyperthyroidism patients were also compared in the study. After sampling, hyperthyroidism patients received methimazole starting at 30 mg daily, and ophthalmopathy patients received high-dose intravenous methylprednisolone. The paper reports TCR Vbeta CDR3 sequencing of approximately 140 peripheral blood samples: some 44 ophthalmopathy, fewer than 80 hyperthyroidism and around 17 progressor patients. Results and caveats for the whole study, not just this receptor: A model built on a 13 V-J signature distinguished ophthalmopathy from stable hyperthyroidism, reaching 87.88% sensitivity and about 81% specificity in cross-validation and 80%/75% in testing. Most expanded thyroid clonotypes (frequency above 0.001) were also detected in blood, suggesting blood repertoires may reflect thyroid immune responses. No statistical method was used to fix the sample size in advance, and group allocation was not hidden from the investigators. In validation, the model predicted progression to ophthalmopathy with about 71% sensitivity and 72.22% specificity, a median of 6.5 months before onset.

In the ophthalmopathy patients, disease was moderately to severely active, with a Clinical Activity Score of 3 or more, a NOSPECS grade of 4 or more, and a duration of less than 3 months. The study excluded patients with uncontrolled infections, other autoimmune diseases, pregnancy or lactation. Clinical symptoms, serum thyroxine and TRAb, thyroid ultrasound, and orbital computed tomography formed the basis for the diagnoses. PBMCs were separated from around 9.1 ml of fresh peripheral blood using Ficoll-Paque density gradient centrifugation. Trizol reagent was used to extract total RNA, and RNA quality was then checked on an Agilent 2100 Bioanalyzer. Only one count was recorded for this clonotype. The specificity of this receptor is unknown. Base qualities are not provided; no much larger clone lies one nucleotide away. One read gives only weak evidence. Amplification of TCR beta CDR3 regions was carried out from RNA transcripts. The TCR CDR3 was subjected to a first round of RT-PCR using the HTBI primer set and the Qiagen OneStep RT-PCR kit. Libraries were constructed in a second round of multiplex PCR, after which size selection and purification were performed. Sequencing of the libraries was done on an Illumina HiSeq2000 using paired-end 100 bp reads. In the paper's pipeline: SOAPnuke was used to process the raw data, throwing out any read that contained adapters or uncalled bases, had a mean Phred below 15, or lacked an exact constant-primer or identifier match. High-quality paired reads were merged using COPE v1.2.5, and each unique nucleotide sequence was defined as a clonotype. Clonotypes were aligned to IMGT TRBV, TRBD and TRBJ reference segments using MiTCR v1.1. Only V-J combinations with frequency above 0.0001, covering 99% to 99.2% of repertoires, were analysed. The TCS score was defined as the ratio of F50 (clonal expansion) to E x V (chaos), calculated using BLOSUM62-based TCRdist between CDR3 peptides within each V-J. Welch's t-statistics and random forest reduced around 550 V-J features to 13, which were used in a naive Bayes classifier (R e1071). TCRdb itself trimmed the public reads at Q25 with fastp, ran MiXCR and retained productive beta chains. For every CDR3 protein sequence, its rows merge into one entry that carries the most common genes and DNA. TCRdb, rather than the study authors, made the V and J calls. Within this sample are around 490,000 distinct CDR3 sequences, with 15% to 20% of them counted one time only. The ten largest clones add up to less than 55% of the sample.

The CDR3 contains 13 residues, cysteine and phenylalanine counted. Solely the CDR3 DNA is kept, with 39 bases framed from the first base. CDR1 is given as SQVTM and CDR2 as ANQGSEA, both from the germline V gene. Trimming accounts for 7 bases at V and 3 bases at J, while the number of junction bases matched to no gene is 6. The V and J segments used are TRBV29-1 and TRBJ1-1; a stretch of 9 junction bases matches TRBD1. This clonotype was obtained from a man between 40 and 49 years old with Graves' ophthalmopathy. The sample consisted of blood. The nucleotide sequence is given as TGCAGCGCTGGGACAGGGCACGACACTGAAGCTTTCTTT. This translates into CSAGTGHDTEAFF.